This T cell receptor (beta chain) was identified during a study of blood T cell repertoires in COVID-19. Whole-study context: Sites in the United States, Italy and Spain provided acute and convalescent COVID-19 samples. The analysed material was cDNA or gDNA that came from T cells, B-cell-depleted T cells, or PBMCs.

Authors' data handling: Amplification from reference gene primers served as the basis for estimated nucleated cell counts. Data came from immunoSEQ multiplex PCR; TCRdb stores just in-frame clones and leaves some out. V and J calls plus clone size are reproduced from that table; the DNA served to infer D and trimming. The sample carries 250,000 to 300,000 clones, over 75% recorded once. Trimming took off 6 bases at V and 4 bases at J, with 10 bases between the two ends. Germline V gene data show CDR1 as SGHAT and CDR2 as FQNNGV. The CDR3 loop spans 13 amino acids. This clone was recorded only once. V and J are TRBV11-2 and TRBJ2-1; D ambiguous. The TCR originated in a woman aged 55-69 years with acute or convalescent COVID-19. Material: peripheral blood. The CDR3 is CASSTGSYNEQFF. CDR3 sequence (DNA): TGTGCCAGCAGTACGGGTTCGTACAATGAGCAGTTCTTC.